The clone carrying this T cell receptor beta chain turned up a few times. The CDR3 spans 16 residues. Germline V lookup: CDR1 KGHSH, CDR2 LQKENI. V dropped 1 base and J dropped 1; count of bases not matched to a gene: 5. The data derive from a study of regulatory T cells in long-lasting Graves disease. This sample's time point: newly diagnosed GD, antithyroid drugs for less than 3 months. Extracted PBMC RNA gave rise to the TCR library. Both iRepertoire HTBI primers and Arm-PCR of CDR3 regions were used to build the TCR beta libraries. A single record per CDR3 protein comes from TCRdb applying MiXCR to the multiplex PCR reads. The sample contains some 500,000 distinct CDR3 sequences, about 16% of which appear only once. These sequences were also reported in another study, on T cells in Graves' hyperthyroidism and ophthalmopathy.

The source of this sequence is a woman aged 35-65 years with Graves disease. Sequenced here: peripheral blood mononuclear cells (PBMCs), sampled at new diagnosis, from a patient treated with antithyroid drugs. The chain has TRBV18 and TRBJ2-3; 7 bases fit TRBD1. The CDR3 bases are TGTGCCAGCTCACCACAGGGGGCGCATGGCACAGATACGCAGTATTTT. Protein product: CASSPQGAHGTDTQYF.